Below are 31 T cell receptor beta chains sequenced from a single sample in a study of tumor-infiltrating lymphocytes in primary liver carcinoma. For each extraction, RNA and DNA were obtained together from approximately 20-30 mg of unsorted bulk tissue. A primer in the constant region served to generate TCR beta cDNA from around 500 ng of total RNA. Amplification in three nested multiplex PCR rounds with slightly modified ARM-PCR gave rise to TCR beta libraries. Each of the first two PCR rounds ran approximately 9 cycles with TRBV1-TRBV30 forward and C-beta reverse primers. TCRdb reprocessed the multiplex PCR reads with MiXCR, giving one entry per CDR3 protein. The table records 90,000 to 150,000 distinct CDR3 sequences, less than 75% of them present only once. Sequenced input: tumor-adjacent normal liver tissue. The receptors come from a woman aged 60-75 years with primary liver carcinoma and hepatitis B virus infection.

DNA for the CDR3: TGTGCCAGCAGCTCCTGCTCGACTAATACAGATACGCAGTATTTT. This encodes CASSSCSTNTDTQYF. The rearrangement uses TRBV11-2 and TRBJ2-3; possible D gene TRBD2, 5 bases. The CDR3 runs to 15 residues. Trimming shortened V by 4 bases and J by 3 bases, and 14 bases separated the two germline ends. Germline CDR1 and CDR2: SGHAT and FQNNGV.

This clonotype has just a few counts. The rearrangement joins TRBV11-3 to TRBJ2-5; 9 bases are a match to TRBD2. After removal of 9 bases from V and 6 bases from J, the junction contained 8 bases not matched to a gene. CDR1 SGHNT and CDR2 YENEEA come from the germline V gene. The CDR3 totals 13 residues. The CDR3 DNA sequence: TGTGCCAGTAGCCTAGCGGGGCGGCAGACCCAGTACTTC. It yields the protein CASSLAGRQTQYF. The full variable domain, in which reference TRBV11-3 and TRBJ2-5 provide the parts outside the CDR3, is EAGVVQSPRYKIIEKKQPVAFWCNPISGHNTLYWYLQNLGQGPELLIRYENEEAVDDSQLPKDRFSAERLKGVDSTLKIQPAELGDSAVYLCASSLAGRQTQYFGPGTRLLVL.

This clonotype was observed once. A read error may produce the germline difference seen at one junction end. V is TRBV6-5 and J is TRBJ2-5; the match to TRBD2 covers 7 bases. The CDR3 has 13 amino acids. The V gene's germline CDR1 is MNHEY and CDR2 SVGAGI. The CDR3 here is CGSRKGWEGTQYF. CDR3 DNA sequence: TGTGGCAGCAGGAAAGGGTGGGAGGGGACCCAGTACTTC.

As concerns this clonotype: Germline and junction disagree at one end, which may indicate a read error. J is TRBJ1-1 and V is TRBV11-2, with a possible D match to TRBD1 (6 bases). This CDR3 has 14 residues. CDR1 and CDR2 from the germline V gene are SGHAT and FQNNGV. The CDR3 sequence: CAGSLGGGDAEALF. CDR3 nucleotides: TGTGCCGGCAGCTTAGGGGGTGGGGACGCTGAAGCTCTCTTT.

This clonotype showed up many times. The chain is built from TRBV6-5 and TRBJ1-2; D gene ambiguous. Trimming took 5 bases from V and 3 from J, leaving 13 bases between them. CDR1 and CDR2 from the germline V gene are MNHEY and SVGAGI. This CDR3 region has 14 residues. CDR3 in DNA: TGTGCCAGCAGTGTCACACGGGCGGACTATGGCTACACCTTC. Its translation: CASSVTRADYGYTF.

This clonotype has at least ten counts. The chain employs TRBV30 and TRBJ1-1; D unclear. Trimming pared 5 bases from V and 0 bases from J, leaving 10 bases between. The germline gives CDR1 GTSNPN, CDR2 SVGIG (reference sequence). This CDR3 has 13 amino acids. The CDR3 protein is CAWLGRLNTEAFF. Written as DNA, the CDR3 is TGTGCCTGGTTGGGCAGGCTGAACACTGAAGCTTTCTTT.

On this clonotype itself: The junction and the germline gene differ at one end; a read error may be behind it. V is TRBV6-2 or TRBV6-3 and J is TRBJ2-1, with TRBD2 as a possible D gene (5 bases). The germline V gene has CDR1 MNHEY and CDR2 SVGEGT. This CDR3 is built from 16 residues. The CDR3 nucleotides read TGTGCCAGCAGCCCGGGGTACTTCAGCTCCTACAATGAGCGGTTCTTC. Translated, it gives CASSPGYFSSYNERFF.

A remark on this clonotype: An end of the junction differs from the germline gene, which may be a read error. The CDR3 nucleotides read TGTGCCAGCAGCTTACGGGAGAACGCTGAAGCTTCCTTT. Protein: CASSLRENAEASF. The gene calls are TRBV11-3 and TRBJ1-1; D remains ambiguous. The germline CDR1 and CDR2 sequences are SGHNT and YENEEA. CDR3 length equals 13 residues.

With respect to this clonotype: A read error is possible here, since a much larger clone lies one base away. This chain joins TRBV6-6 and TRBJ1-1; D unclear. In germline, CDR1 is MNHNY, CDR2 SVGAGI (reference sequence). CDR3 length: 11 residues. The CDR3 sequence: CASSLSTGAFF. The CDR3, as DNA: TGTGCCAGCAGTTTAAGTACTGGAGCTTTCTTT.

In its sample, this clonotype was seen once. The chain employs TRBV6-2 or TRBV6-3 and TRBJ1-2, with D maybe TRBD1 (6 bases). The CDR3 sequence is 14 residues long. With 8 bases removed from V and 10 bases from J, the gap between germline ends came to 23 bases. Germline V lookup: CDR1 MNHEY, CDR2 SVGEGT. DNA of the CDR3: TGTGCCAGCTGTTCTACAGGGACCAACGGTCACTACACCTTC. Encoded protein: CASCSTGTNGHYTF.

CDR3 in DNA: TGTGCCAGCAGCTTAACCCTATCGGGGGCTAGCGAGCAGTACTTC. Translating it yields CASSLTLSGASEQYF. V usage is TRBV11-2 and J usage is TRBJ2-7; D possibly matches TRBD1 or TRBD2 (6 bases each). This CDR3 is built from 15 residues. Looked up from germline, CDR1 is SGHAT and CDR2 is FQNNGV. V was clipped by 2 bases and J by 6 bases, with 17 bases between them.

The V and J genes are TRBV11-2 and TRBJ1-2, with 7 bases matching TRBD1. The CDR3 is 13 residues long. The V gene end was trimmed by 4 bases and the J gene end by 4 bases; junction bases not matched to a gene: 3. Germline V gene data show CDR1 as SGHAT and CDR2 as FQNNGV. CDR3 residues: CASSSNRGYGYTF. The CDR3 DNA is TGTGCCAGCAGCTCGAACAGGGGCTATGGCTACACCTTC.

On this clonotype: Possible read error: a much larger clone is one base away. This chain joins TRBV28 and TRBJ1-2; TRBD1 might be the D (5 bases). CDR1 MDHEN and CDR2 SYDVKM come from the germline V gene. The CDR3 is 13 residues long. Deletions cut 5 bases from V and 7 bases from J, with 14 bases between. CDR3 in DNA: TGTGCCAGCAGTGTGGGGACGCACTTTGGCTACACCTTC. It encodes CASSVGTHFGYTF.

The chain combines TRBV29-1 with TRBJ1-1; a weak D match, TRBD1 (6 bases). The CDR3 runs 13 residues. Germline V gene data show CDR1 as SQVTM and CDR2 as ANQGSEA. The germline V and J ends were trimmed by 2 bases and 14 bases, with 21 bases remaining between them. CDR3 nucleotide sequence: TGCAGCGTTGAAACAGGGAGGAACACTGAAGTCTTCTTT. Translated: CSVETGRNTEVFF.

As regards this clonotype: The junction differs from germline at one of its ends, possibly a read error. V usage is TRBV5-4 and J usage is TRBJ1-1; D may be TRBD1 (5 bases). Germline CDR1 SGHNT, CDR2 YYREEE (reference sequence). The CDR3 is 13 amino acids. The CDR3 nucleotides read TGTGCCAGCAACCGTGGGGGGAACACTGAGGCTTTCTTT. This sequence encodes CASNRGGNTEAFF.

Regarding this clonotype: One junction end disagrees with the germline gene, perhaps due to a read error. V usage is TRBV5-5 and J usage is TRBJ2-7; 8 bases agree with TRBD1. Per the germline V gene, CDR1 is SGHKS and CDR2 is YYEKEE (reference sequence). The CDR3 length is 15 residues. The CDR3 loop reads CASSSLTGALYEQCF. For the CDR3, the DNA is TGTGCCAGCAGCTCCCTGACAGGGGCCCTTTACGAGCAGTGCTTC.

This clonotype has only a few counts. The chain is built from TRBV20-1 and TRBJ2-7; D not certain. CDR3 length equals 13 residues. Deletions cut 3 bases from V and 4 bases from J, with 13 bases between. In germline, CDR1 is DFQATT, CDR2 SNEGSKA (reference sequence). CDR3 in amino acids: CSARVGPVYEQYF. CDR3 in DNA: TGCAGTGCTAGGGTTGGGCCCGTTTACGAGCAGTACTTC.

Concerning this clonotype: Germline is not matched at one junction end, which may reflect a read error. The chain has TRBV12-3 or TRBV12-4 and TRBJ1-1; D is possibly TRBD1 (5 bases). The CDR3 runs 15 residues. The CDR3 loop is CASSLSPGLARKAFF. The DNA for the CDR3 is TGTGCCAGTAGTTTATCCCCAGGGCTTGCGAGGAAAGCTTTCTTT.

Remarks on this clonotype: It may be a read error: a sequence one base away is much more abundant. This rearrangement joins TRBV28 to TRBJ2-1; possible D gene TRBD2, 6 bases. The CDR3 has 18 amino acids. Germline CDR1 reads MDHEN; CDR2 reads SYDVKM. CDR3 coding DNA: TGTGCCAGCAGTTCCCCTGGGCTAGCGTCGAGCTCCTACAATGAGCAGTCCTTC. This encodes CASSSPGLASSSYNEQSF.

This clonotype was observed a handful of times. This chain uses TRBV29-1 with TRBJ2-5; D ambiguous. Germline CDR1 reads SQVTM; CDR2 reads ANQGSEA. This CDR3 contains 11 residues. V was pared by 6 bases and J by 2 bases, with 7 bases between. CDR3 DNA: TGCAGCGTACATTCTCAAGAGACCCAGTACTTC. Its protein is CSVHSQETQYF.

To note about this clonotype: Compared with germline, one end of the junction differs, possibly owing to a read error. The rearrangement uses TRBV12-3 or TRBV12-4 and TRBJ2-1; perhaps TRBD2 as D (6 bases). The CDR3 is 15 residues long. The CDR3 sequence is CASRGGREAYKEQFF. The CDR3 nucleotides are TGTGCCAGCAGGGGGGGACGGGAAGCCTACAAGGAGCAGTTCTTC.

In the case of this clonotype: The final CDR3 position lacks the conserved phenylalanine or tryptophan, pointing to a likely read error. The DNA is left out, because the CDR3 cannot be placed on it with certainty; the CDR3 is given as TCRdb lists it. The V and J genes are TRBV28 and TRBJ2-5. Looked up from germline, CDR1 is MDHEN and CDR2 is SYDVKM. The CDR3 sequence runs 12 residues, both termini included. CDR3 residues: CASTFFGGRTYL.

This chain connects TRBV28 to TRBJ1-5, with D maybe TRBD1 (5 bases). Germline-derived CDR1 and CDR2 are MDHEN and SYDVKM. The CDR3 covers 14 residues. The V and J ends lost 7 bases and 8 bases respectively, with 18 bases between them. The CDR3: CASIKQEYSEPQHF. The DNA for the CDR3 is TGTGCCAGCATCAAACAGGAATACAGTGAGCCCCAGCATTTT. The full variable domain, completed using reference TRBV28 and TRBJ1-5, is DVKVTQSSRYLVKRTGEKVFLECVQDMDHENMFWYRQDPGLGLRLIYFSYDVKMKEKGDIPEGYSVSREKKERFSLILESASTNQTSMYLCASIKQEYSEPQHFGDGTRLSIL.

The chain is built from TRBV11-2 and TRBJ2-7; no definite D call. The germline gives CDR1 SGHAT, CDR2 FQNNGV. The germline V and J ends were trimmed by 4 bases and 4 bases, with 17 bases remaining between them. The CDR3 has 15 residues. The CDR3 is CASSSHIGQIYEQYF. The CDR3 DNA follows: TGTGCCAGCAGCTCTCACATTGGGCAGATTTACGAGCAGTACTTC.

On this clonotype itself: No conserved phenylalanine or tryptophan ends this CDR3, so it is likely a read error. The rearrangement uses TRBV6-1 and TRBJ2-5, with D perhaps given as TRBD1 or TRBD2 (5 bases each). The length of the CDR3 is 14 residues. Germline V gene lookup returns CDR1 MNHNS and CDR2 SASEGT. The CDR3 DNA reads TGTGCCAGCAGTGAAGGGGGGACCCAAGAGACACAGTACCTC. It is translated as CASSEGGTQETQYL.

As for this clonotype: This CDR3 fails to terminate in the conserved phenylalanine or tryptophan, so it likely reflects a read error. V gene TRBV28 combines with J gene TRBJ1-1; a weak D match, TRBD1 (6 bases). Germline V CDR1 and CDR2: MDHEN, SYDVKM. The CDR3 is 13 residues long. CDR3 in amino acids: CVSSLGDKSEAFL. The CDR3 region has the DNA TGTGTCAGCAGTTTAGGGGACAAATCTGAAGCTTTCCTT.

This clonotype has a handful of counts. Its ends do not fully match the called genes, so a read error is possible. The rearrangement joins TRBV5-1 to TRBJ2-1, with 14 bases matching TRBD2. Germline CDR1 and CDR2: SGHRS and YFSETQ. There are 16 residues in the CDR3. The CDR3 coding sequence is TGCGCCAGCAGCCCGGGGACTAGCGGGAGTTACAATGAGCAGTCCTTC. Residues: CASSPGTSGSYNEQSF.

This clonotype was recorded many times. The V and J genes are TRBV6-2 or TRBV6-3 and TRBJ1-5, with D unresolved. Germline CDR1 and CDR2: MNHEY and SVGEGT. The CDR3 length is 13 residues. V was clipped by 7 bases and J by 3 bases, with 10 bases between them. CDR3 amino acids: CASKFQDNQPQHF. The CDR3 DNA reads TGTGCCAGCAAATTTCAGGACAATCAGCCCCAGCATTTT.

Of note for this clonotype: The final CDR3 position lacks the conserved phenylalanine or tryptophan, pointing to a likely read error. The chain couples TRBV4-1 to TRBJ1-5, with D uncertain. The CDR3 totals 15 residues. Germline lookup yields CDR1 MGHRA and CDR2 YSYEKL. This CDR3 is CTSSPPGYSNQPQHL. For the CDR3, the DNA is TGCACCAGCAGCCCCCCGGGGTATAGCAATCAGCCCCAGCATTTG.

Comment on this clonotype: At one end, the junction sequence differs from germline, possibly due to a read error. This chain connects TRBV12-3 or TRBV12-4 to TRBJ1-4; D may be TRBD1 (6 bases). This CDR3 region has 14 residues. CDR3 protein: CASSLGEGVEKLFF. DNA for the CDR3: TGTGCTAGCAGTCTTGGGGAGGGGGTTGAAAAACTGTTTTTT.

The CDR3 here is CASSSGLAGPDMQHF. The CDR3 DNA reads as TGTGCCAGCAGCTCGGGACTAGCAGGACCAGATATGCAGCATTTT. The V and J genes are TRBV11-2 and TRBJ2-3; the D gene is possibly TRBD1 (5 bases). The DNA end lines up better with TRBJ1-5; the J call may be wrong. This CDR3 has 15 residues. Germline V gene sequence: CDR1 SGHAT, CDR2 FQNNGV.